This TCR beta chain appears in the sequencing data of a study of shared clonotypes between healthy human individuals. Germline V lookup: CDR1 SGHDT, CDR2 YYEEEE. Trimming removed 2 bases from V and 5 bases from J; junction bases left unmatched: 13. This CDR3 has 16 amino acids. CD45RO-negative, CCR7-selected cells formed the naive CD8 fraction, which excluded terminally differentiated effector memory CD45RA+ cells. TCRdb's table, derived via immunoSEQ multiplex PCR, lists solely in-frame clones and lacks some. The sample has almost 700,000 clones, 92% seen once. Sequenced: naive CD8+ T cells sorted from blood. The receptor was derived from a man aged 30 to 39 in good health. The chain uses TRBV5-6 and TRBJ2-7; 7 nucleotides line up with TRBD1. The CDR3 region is CASSFRVRGNSDEQYF. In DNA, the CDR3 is TGTGCCAGCAGCTTCCGGGTCAGGGGGAATAGCGACGAGCAGTACTTC.